Listed below are T cell receptor beta chains from one sample, sequenced in a study of blood T cells in healthy people across ages. MiXCR was run by TCRdb on the 5' RACE reads, yielding one entry per CDR3 protein. This sample has roughly 410,000 distinct CDR3 sequences, with 50% to 60% found just once. Input material: blood. The source is a man aged 60 to 69 in good health. Both conserved end residues are part of each CDR3. The D gene is left open where the match is weak. Clone sizes are given selectively: once, few, many, or a class where the clone is expanded.

V: TRBV7-9; size: few; D: TRBD2; J: TRBJ2-3; CDR3: CASSLGASGSRTDTQYF; DNA: TGTGCCAGCAGCTTAGGGGCTAGCGGGAGCCGCACAGATACGCAGTATTTT
V: TRBV12-3/TRBV12-4; size: NA; D: NA; J: TRBJ2-7; CDR3: CASSLAGVLPYEQYF; DNA: TGTGCCAGCAGTTTAGCGGGGGTTTTACCCTACGAGCAGTACTTC
V: TRBV20-1; size: NA; D: TRBD2; J: TRBJ2-3; CDR3: CSARDSGRSDTQYF; DNA: TGCAGTGCTAGAGATTCCGGGAGGTCAGATACGCAGTATTTT
V: TRBV25-1; size: many; D: TRBD1; J: TRBJ2-7; CDR3: CASTNDRAPYEQYF; DNA: TGTGCCAGCACCAATGACAGGGCTCCCTACGAGCAGTACTTC
V: TRBV4-1; size: many; D: NA; J: TRBJ2-7; CDR3: CASSQGGSSYEQYF; DNA: TGCGCCAGCAGCCAAGGGGGGAGCTCCTACGAGCAGTACTTC
V: TRBV20-1; size: NA; D: TRBD1; J: TRBJ2-3; CDR3: CSAEGASTDTQYF; DNA: TGCAGTGCAGAGGGGGCGAGCACAGATACGCAGTATTTT
V: TRBV10-3; size: many; D: TRBD1; J: TRBJ2-5; CDR3: CAIKDRKETQYF; DNA: TGTGCCATCAAGGACAGGAAAGAGACCCAGTACTTC
V: TRBV5-1; size: NA; D: NA; J: TRBJ2-7; CDR3: CASSLGGSYNEQYF; DNA: TGTGCCAGCAGTTTGGGCGGATCCTACAATGAGCAGTACTTC
V: TRBV11-2; size: NA; D: TRBD2; J: TRBJ2-1; CDR3: CASSFLGGGKGHEQFF; DNA: TGTGCCAGCAGCTTCCTTGGGGGAGGGAAGGGGCATGAGCAGTTCTTC
V: TRBV11-3; size: few; D: TRBD2; J: TRBJ2-1; CDR3: CASSSSGGASYNEQFF; DNA: TGTGCCAGCAGCTCTAGCGGGGGGGCGTCCTACAATGAGCAGTTCTTC
V: TRBV6-5; size: few; D: TRBD1; J: TRBJ2-7; CDR3: CASSYRDRGYEQYF; DNA: TGTGCCAGCAGTTACCGGGACAGGGGCTACGAGCAGTACTTC
V: TRBV3-1; size: few; D: TRBD2; J: TRBJ2-5; CDR3: CASSQPPSGGETQYF; DNA: TGTGCCAGCAGCCAACCACCTAGCGGGGGAGAGACCCAGTACTTC
V: TRBV12-3/TRBV12-4; size: NA; D: TRBD1; J: TRBJ1-6; CDR3: CASSLGGQSSPLHF; DNA: TGTGCCAGCAGTTTAGGGGGACAGAGTTCACCCCTCCACTTT
V: TRBV20-1; size: once; D: NA; J: TRBJ1-2; CDR3: CSARDRAKLGGYTF; DNA: TGCAGTGCTAGAGATAGGGCGAAACTGGGTGGCTACACCTTC
V: TRBV6-2/TRBV6-3; size: many; D: NA; J: TRBJ2-6; CDR3: CASSPLGVTSGANVLTF; DNA: TGTGCCAGCAGTCCCTTAGGGGTGACCTCTGGGGCCAACGTCCTGACTTTC
V: TRBV28; size: few; D: NA; J: TRBJ1-1; CDR3: CASSLSVRNTEAFF; DNA: TGTGCCAGCAGTTTATCCGTCCGCAACACTGAAGCTTTCTTT
V: TRBV27; size: NA; D: TRBD2; J: TRBJ2-5; CDR3: CASMELAGYQETQYF; DNA: TGTGCCAGCATGGAACTAGCGGGTTACCAAGAGACCCAGTACTTC
V: TRBV20-1; size: NA; D: NA; J: TRBJ2-1; CDR3: CSAVSTANNEQFF; DNA: TGCAGTGCAGTTAGCACCGCAAACAATGAGCAGTTCTTC
V: TRBV4-2; size: NA; D: NA; J: TRBJ1-4; CDR3: CASSQAEGTEKLFF; DNA: TGTGCCAGCAGCCAAGCGGAAGGCACCGAAAAACTGTTTTTT
V: TRBV18; size: NA; D: NA; J: TRBJ2-5; CDR3: CASSPRAGVQETQYF; DNA: TGTGCCAGCTCACCAAGGGCAGGGGTCCAAGAGACCCAGTACTTC
V: TRBV12-3/TRBV12-4; size: NA; D: NA; J: TRBJ1-4; CDR3: CASSTAPGLGNEKLFF; DNA: TGTGCCAGCAGCACTGCCCCAGGGTTGGGTAATGAAAAACTGTTTTTT
V: TRBV4-3; size: few; D: NA; J: TRBJ2-1; CDR3: CASSQRWQGRNNEQFF; DNA: TGCGCCAGCAGCCAACGGTGGCAGGGTCGAAACAATGAGCAGTTCTTC
V: TRBV18; size: few; D: NA; J: TRBJ2-7; CDR3: CASSPNGQGNDEQYF; DNA: TGTGCCAGCTCACCAAATGGGCAGGGGAACGACGAGCAGTACTTC
V: TRBV10-1; size: few; D: TRBD2; J: TRBJ2-2; CDR3: CASSVLAGTNTGELFF; DNA: TGCGCCAGCAGCGTCCTAGCGGGGACGAACACCGGGGAGCTGTTTTTT
V: TRBV7-2; size: NA; D: NA; J: TRBJ2-1; CDR3: CASSLGVDEQFF; DNA: TGTGCCAGCAGCTTAGGGGTAGACGAGCAGTTCTTC
V: TRBV4-3; size: NA; D: NA; J: TRBJ2-1; CDR3: CASSQDWGRANEQFF; DNA: TGCGCCAGCAGCCAAGATTGGGGCAGGGCCAATGAGCAGTTCTTC
V: TRBV28; size: NA; D: NA; J: TRBJ1-2; CDR3: CASSWGTDYMGYTF; DNA: TGTGCCAGCAGTTGGGGGACGGATTATATGGGCTACACCTTC
V: TRBV12-3/TRBV12-4; size: NA; D: NA; J: TRBJ1-2; CDR3: CASSAHPTGAYGYTF; DNA: TGTGCCAGCAGTGCCCACCCCACAGGTGCCTATGGCTACACCTTC
V: TRBV5-1; size: NA; D: TRBD2; J: TRBJ2-7; CDR3: CASSLGAGLQREGLTEQYF; DNA: TGCGCCAGCAGCTTGGGTGCGGGTCTACAGCGGGAGGGCCTAACCGAGCAGTACTTC
V: TRBV29-1; size: many; D: TRBD2; J: TRBJ2-1; CDR3: CSVQERAGNEQFF; DNA: TGCAGCGTTCAGGAGCGAGCGGGGAATGAGCAGTTCTTC
V: TRBV10-3; size: few; D: NA; J: TRBJ1-2; CDR3: CAISDTGTPNYGYTF; DNA: TGTGCCATCAGCGATACAGGGACCCCAAACTATGGCTACACCTTC
V: TRBV6-1; size: NA; D: NA; J: TRBJ1-6; CDR3: CASSEARNSPLHF; DNA: TGTGCCAGCAGTGAAGCGCGAAATTCACCCCTCCACTTT
V: TRBV4-3; size: NA; D: NA; J: TRBJ2-4; CDR3: CASSQAGGKNIQYF; DNA: TGCGCCAGCAGCCAAGCTGGGGGTAAAAACATTCAGTACTTC
V: TRBV5-1; size: NA; D: NA; J: TRBJ2-5; CDR3: CASSLAPTAQETQYF; DNA: TGCGCCAGCAGCTTGGCGCCCACCGCCCAAGAGACCCAGTACTTC
V: TRBV2; size: NA; D: TRBD2; J: TRBJ2-5; CDR3: CASKGSGIGSKTQYF; DNA: TGTGCCAGCAAGGGGAGCGGGATAGGGTCAAAGACCCAGTACTTC
V: TRBV10-3; size: NA; D: TRBD2; J: TRBJ2-3; CDR3: CAIRPGLASTDTQYF; DNA: TGTGCCATCAGACCGGGACTAGCGAGCACAGATACGCAGTATTTT
V: TRBV29-1; size: many; D: NA; J: TRBJ1-1; CDR3: CSVELRAGGEAFF; DNA: TGCAGCGTTGAATTGCGGGCGGGAGGTGAAGCTTTCTTT
V: TRBV7-2; size: NA; D: TRBD2; J: TRBJ2-1; CDR3: CASSGSSGRFEQFF; DNA: TGTGCCAGCAGCGGATCTAGCGGGAGATTTGAGCAGTTCTTC
V: TRBV27; size: NA; D: NA; J: TRBJ2-5; CDR3: CACSWVGSLYF; DNA: TGTGCCTGCAGTTGGGTAGGGAGTCTGTACTTC
V: TRBV3-1; size: NA; D: TRBD1; J: TRBJ2-1; CDR3: CASSRQTGVHNEQFF; DNA: TGTGCCAGCAGTCGACAGACAGGGGTCCACAATGAGCAGTTCTTC
V: TRBV30; size: NA; D: TRBD2; J: TRBJ2-1; CDR3: CAWRREGLYNEQFF; DNA: TGTGCCTGGAGGCGGGAGGGCCTCTACAATGAGCAGTTCTTC
V: TRBV3-1; size: NA; D: TRBD2; J: TRBJ2-7; CDR3: CASSQEGTSGKEQYF; DNA: TGTGCCAGCAGCCAAGAGGGGACTAGCGGGAAAGAGCAGTACTTC
V: TRBV20-1; size: NA; D: TRBD2; J: TRBJ2-3; CDR3: CSARDSGAGGDTQYF; DNA: TGCAGTGCTAGAGATTCCGGGGCGGGGGGGGATACGCAGTATTTT
V: TRBV6-2/TRBV6-3; size: few; D: NA; J: TRBJ2-3; CDR3: CASSYGGVHSTDTQYF; DNA: TGTGCCAGCAGTTACGGCGGCGTCCATTCTACAGATACGCAGTATTTT
V: TRBV12-3/TRBV12-4; size: few; D: NA; J: TRBJ2-1; CDR3: CASTPMSGIYNEQFF; DNA: TGTGCCAGCACCCCCATGAGTGGGATATACAATGAGCAGTTCTTC
V: TRBV10-3; size: NA; D: TRBD1; J: TRBJ1-1; CDR3: CAIRAGGDGTEAFF; DNA: TGTGCCATCAGAGCAGGGGGCGACGGAACTGAAGCTTTCTTT
V: TRBV7-2; size: few; D: NA; J: TRBJ2-5; CDR3: CASSLARVGLSMREQYF; DNA: TGTGCCAGCAGCTTAGCGCGTGTTGGACTGAGCATGAGAGAGCAGTACTTC
V: TRBV18; size: NA; D: NA; J: TRBJ1-2; CDR3: CASSRLAGDPNYGYTF; DNA: TGTGCCAGCTCACGACTAGCAGGGGACCCTAACTATGGCTACACCTTC
V: TRBV4-3; size: once; D: TRBD1; J: TRBJ2-7; CDR3: CASSQSQQGFFYEQYF; DNA: TGCGCCAGCAGCCAATCTCAACAGGGGTTCTTCTACGAGCAGTACTTC
V: TRBV2; size: NA; D: NA; J: TRBJ2-3; CDR3: CASRVQDLSTDTQYF; DNA: TGTGCCAGCAGAGTACAAGACCTTAGCACAGATACGCAGTATTTT
V: TRBV13; size: few; D: NA; J: TRBJ2-5; CDR3: CASSLRTEQETQYF; DNA: TGTGCCAGCAGCCTTCGGACGGAGCAAGAGACCCAGTACTTC
V: TRBV4-3; size: NA; D: TRBD2; J: TRBJ2-7; CDR3: CASSQGSGLAGEEQYF; DNA: TGCGCCAGCAGCCAAGGGTCGGGACTAGCGGGGGAAGAGCAGTACTTC
V: TRBV29-1; size: many; D: NA; J: TRBJ2-1; CDR3: CSARAGASNEQFF; DNA: TGCAGCGCCCGGGCGGGGGCGAGTAATGAGCAGTTCTTC